This T cell receptor (beta chain) stems from a study of CD8+CD57+ T cells in acquired aplastic anemia. Study background: Quantities of DNA derived from sorted CD4+ and CD8+ cells averaged 3.2 ug. General observations from the study: Roughly 30 CD8+ CDR3 sequences occurred in both the patients and the controls.

An expansion of CD8+CD57+ cells by flow cytometry had been shown in patients chosen for sequencing. The patients, all of them, had severe acquired aplastic anemia. By the time of blood sampling, patients had still received no therapy. Regarding this clonotype: Its target is unknown.

Germline V lookup: CDR1 LNHDA, CDR2 SQIVND (reference sequence). The CDR3 contains 18 residues. V gave up 1 base and J gave up 2 bases; unmatched junction bases: 13. CDR3 and TCR beta VDJ profiling relied on genomic DNA as the template. TCRdb used MiXCR to reprocess the reads, holding one entry per CDR3 protein. The sample gives approximately 470,000 distinct CDR3 sequences, around 32% of which show up once; approximately 0.82% is in the top ten. This chain links TRBV19 with TRBJ2-5; 7 positions agree with TRBD2. The sample was sorted CD4+, CD8+, or CD8+CD57+ T cells (not recorded which) from PBMCs. This clonotype was sampled from a human donor with aplastic anemia. The CDR3 reads CASSIVWGRGSGQETQYF. CDR3 coding DNA: TGTGCCAGTAGTATAGTCTGGGGGAGGGGTTCGGGACAAGAGACCCAGTACTTC.